This T cell receptor beta chain derives from a study of cytomegalovirus exposure and HLA in healthy donors. Whole-study findings and limits: With DRB1 most and HLA-C fewest, TCR association rates differed between HLA loci in a later analysis. Clonal expansion, a later analysis showed, was greater in HLA-associated TCR beta chains than in equally common others.

About this clone itself: Antigen unknown.

V was pared by 4 bases and J by 5 bases, with 18 bases between. CDR3 size: 16 residues. Germline CDR1 MNHEY, CDR2 SVGAGI. Researchers ran the PCR with 60 Vbeta and 13 Jbeta primers. Profiling relied on immunoSEQ multiplex PCR, and the TCRdb table lists in-frame clones only, not all of them. The sample comprises about 200,000 clones, approximately 78% of which are singletons, and about 14% rests with the top ten. Sequencing was carried out using PBMCs. This sequence joins TRBV6-5 and TRBJ2-1; a weak D match, TRBD1 (6 bases). The sequence came from a woman aged 25 to 39 in good health and CMV-seropositive. CDR3 region: CASSFFGGYSDNEQFF. CDR3 nucleotides: TGTGCCAGCAGTTTTTTTGGGGGCTACTCGGACAATGAGCAGTTCTTC.